The present T cell receptor (beta chain) was sequenced within a study of T-cell memory formation after mild COVID-19. Study-level background: TCR clusters largely stayed donor specific. Study outcomes and limitations: Shrinking CD4+ clones were chiefly CM and EM; CD8+ ones were chiefly EMRA. That cross-reactive memory joined was suggested by some responding clones appearing in pre-infection memory. Clones contracting day 15 to 85 were balanced CD4/CD8; later expanders leaned CD4+.

This clonotype was detected a few times. Its antigen is not identified. The germline V gene encodes CDR1 MNHEY and CDR2 SVGAGI. CDR3 length: 16 residues. V trimming: 6 bases; J trimming: 0 bases; junction bases outside the gene matches: 7. TCRdb re-called the 5' RACE reads with MiXCR, one entry per CDR3 protein. Counted here are around 450,000 distinct CDR3 sequences, about 20% occurring once; the ten biggest clones make up 8.4%. This receptor was taken from an adult woman who had mild COVID-19 (a few samples of this study predate the infection). Cell type and time point are not known. The rearrangement links TRBV6-5 to TRBJ2-1; 8 bases are a match to TRBD2. Sequencing was carried out using PBMCs or a T cell subset sorted from them (not recorded which). The CDR3 DNA sequence: TGTGCCAGCAGACGAGCGGGAGTCGGCTCCTACAATGAGCAGTTCTTC. Amino acid sequence: CASRRAGVGSYNEQFF.